Listed below are T cell receptor beta chains from one sample, sequenced in a study of cytomegalovirus exposure and HLA in healthy donors. TCRdb's copy holds only in-frame clones and misses some; the assay was immunoSEQ multiplex PCR. There are approximately 60,000 clones in the sample; 83% occur only once, and roughly 4.5% lies in the top ten. Sequencing was performed on PBMCs. The receptors come from a young man in good health and CMV-seronegative. CDR3s include the opening cysteine and the closing phenylalanine or tryptophan.

TRBV13	TRBJ2-3	CASSSRLADTQYF
TRBV29-1	TRBJ2-2	CSVLGVTGELFF
TRBV10-3	TRBJ1-3	CAIKSSGSLPGNTIYF
TRBV10-1	TRBJ2-1	CASSEGGGYNEQFF
TRBV6-6	TRBJ1-2	CASSYSGGQVGYTF
TRBV5-1	TRBJ2-7	CASSLGQGMSEQYF
TRBV7-2	TRBJ1-1	CATSVQNTEAFF
TRBV6-1	TRBJ2-7	CASSEQRPYEQYF
TRBV25-1	TRBJ2-7	CASGDRGAAHEQYF
TRBV13	TRBJ1-2	CASSLQGPLYGYTF
TRBV11-2	TRBJ2-7	CASSSLQGLEQYF
TRBV12-5	TRBJ2-1	CASGLTLAGEQFF
TRBV4-3	TRBJ2-5	CASSQAPGQGPYQETQYF
TRBV9	TRBJ2-6	CASSVEQGRSGANVLTF
TRBV6-6	TRBJ1-1	CASTGGGITEAFF
TRBV11-2	TRBJ1-2	CASSPSDRGPGYTF
TRBV2	TRBJ2-2	CASNLAGGPRTGELFF
TRBV6-5	TRBJ2-5	CASSSWARGTQYF
TRBV5-1	TRBJ2-7	CASSEDTGDAEQYF
TRBV19	TRBJ2-2	CASSIGQGGAGELFF
TRBV27	TRBJ2-5	CASSLKGGGGETQYF
TRBV5-4	TRBJ2-2	CASSLAQPRTGELFF
TRBV7-9	TRBJ2-7	CSSSLAGDSLNSYEQYF
TRBV19	TRBJ2-7	CASSNRGPVYEQYF
TRBV2	TRBJ2-7	CASQTVERSYEQYF
TRBV10-3	TRBJ1-2	CAISDPGEGYTF
TRBV2	TRBJ2-6	CASSEYSSGANVLTF
TRBV7-8	TRBJ2-1	CASSHSYNEQFF
TRBV9	TRBJ1-2	CASSPLGTGGDYGYTF
TRBV11-2	TRBJ2-1	CASSTQGGLYNEQFF
TRBV5-4	TRBJ1-2	CASSFDSNYGYTF
TRBV7-9	TRBJ1-4	CSSSLPGLGEGKLFF
TRBV5-1	TRBJ2-1	CASSSRAAGNYNEQFF
TRBV5-6	TRBJ1-3	CASSSDWGLSGNTIYF
TRBV13	TRBJ2-1	CASISRGPVYNEQFF
TRBV29-1	TRBJ2-2	CSVYRGMTGELFF
TRBV28	TRBJ1-6	CASIAGGLGSPLHF
TRBV2	TRBJ1-2	CASSETDRDGYTF
TRBV27	TRBJ2-2	CASSSRQLSNTGELFF
TRBV5-1	TRBJ2-1	CASSLIQGSSYNEQFF
TRBV18	TRBJ1-1	CASTLDRGVTEAFF
TRBV27	TRBJ2-4	CASSLFSGIAKNIQYF
TRBV27	TRBJ2-3	CASSLGQVDADTQYF
TRBV28	TRBJ2-5	CASTQGGGVGTQYF
TRBV30	TRBJ2-3	CARTSGTDTQYF